One sample yielded the 8 T cell receptor beta chains listed below, sequenced in a study of T-cell reconstitution after alpha-beta-depleted transplantation in children. Preparation of the TCRbeta library involved a method that used unique molecular identifiers. TCRdb processed the PCR reads anew with MiXCR; each CDR3 protein has one entry. The sample lists about 340,000 distinct CDR3 sequences, around 15% occurring once. The specimen was PBMCs, mostly from graft donor cells, collected 360 days after TCRalphabeta/CD19-depleted stem cell transplant. The receptors derive from a male patient aged 2 to 9 who had a stem cell transplant for acute lymphoblastic leukemia, so the T cells may come from the graft donor.

This rearrangement joins TRBV28 to TRBJ2-7; 8 bases agree with TRBD2. With 3 bases clipped from V and 5 bases from J, the junction kept 6 bases outside the gene matches. The CDR3 has 14 residues. Germline assignment: CDR1 MDHEN and CDR2 SYDVKM. CDR3 nucleotide sequence: TGTGCCAGCAGTTTTCCGGGACTAGGGGACGAGCAGTACTTC. This encodes CASSFPGLGDEQYF.

The chain links TRBV11-1 to TRBJ2-3; D is uncertain. CDR3 length: 20 residues. Germline CDR1 is SGHAT and CDR2 is FQDESV (reference sequence). The ends were cut back, 2 bases at V and 2 bases at J, with 26 bases in the middle. The CDR3 here is CASSLIRLGEFGLTTDTQYF. The CDR3 coding sequence is TGTGCCAGCAGCTTAATCCGCCTAGGCGAATTTGGCCTGACCACAGATACGCAGTATTTT.

This chain connects TRBV6-5 to TRBJ2-3; 7 bases fit TRBD1. After removal of 2 bases from V and 1 base from J, the junction contained 3 bases not matched to a gene. CDR1 is MNHEY and CDR2 is SVGAGI in the germline V gene. This CDR3 has 15 residues. The CDR3 DNA sequence: TGTGCCAGCAGTTACCTGGGGACAGGCACAGATACGCAGTATTTT. As protein: CASSYLGTGTDTQYF.

This chain's CDR3 is CASTLGVAGVVDTQYF. The CDR3, as DNA: TGTGCCAGCACCCTGGGAGTAGCGGGAGTGGTAGATACGCAGTATTTT. V usage is TRBV7-8 and J usage is TRBJ2-3; the match to TRBD2 covers 9 bases. V shed 7 bases and J 5 bases; nucleotides not matched to a gene: 13. Germline assignment: CDR1 SGHVS and CDR2 FQNEAQ. The CDR3 covers 16 residues.

This clonotype was detected only a few times. The rearrangement uses TRBV7-2 and TRBJ1-5, with unresolved D. This CDR3 has 14 residues. CDR1 and CDR2 from the germline V gene are SGHTA and FQGNSA. The ends were cut back, 3 bases at V and 1 base at J, with 7 bases in the middle. In nucleotides, the CDR3 is TGTGCCAGCAGCTTTATCGGAAGCAATCAGCCCCAGCATTTT. Translation: CASSFIGSNQPQHF.

The rearrangement joins TRBV6-2 or TRBV6-3 to TRBJ2-1; D may be TRBD1 or TRBD2 (5 bases each). The CDR3 totals 17 residues. V was cut by 0 bases and J by 1 base, with 13 bases left in between. The germline V gene encodes CDR1 MNHEY and CDR2 SVGEGT. CDR3 sequence: CASSYSRDGPSYNEQFF. In DNA form, the CDR3 reads TGTGCCAGCAGTTACTCCCGGGACGGACCTTCCTACAATGAGCAGTTCTTC.

This clonotype was found a few times. The V call is TRBV6-5, the J call TRBJ2-2, with 8 bases that match TRBD1. The trim removed 4 bases at V and 7 bases at J, leaving 8 bases unmatched. The CDR3 length is 15 residues. The germline gives CDR1 MNHEY, CDR2 SVGAGI. CDR3 sequence (DNA): TGTGCCAGCAGTTCCAGACCGACAGGGGACGGGGAGCTGTTTTTT. It specifies CASSSRPTGDGELFF.

This clonotype was detected ten times or more. In DNA, the CDR3 is TGTGCCAGCAGTGGCGGGACCACAGATACGCAGTATTTT. Translated: CASSGGTTDTQYF. The chain combines TRBV28 with TRBJ2-3; D is perhaps TRBD2 (6 bases). CDR1 MDHEN and CDR2 SYDVKM come from the germline V gene. Trimming took 5 bases from V and 2 from J, leaving 8 bases between them. The CDR3 loop spans 13 amino acids.